The 8 T cell receptor beta chains in this list originate from one sample, sequenced in a study of T cell repertoires in cytomegalovirus infection. TCRdb used MiXCR to reprocess the reads, holding one entry per CDR3 protein. The table has a few hundred thousand distinct CDR3 sequences, 8% to 9.5% seen once. Sequencing used PBMCs. All receptors come from a human donor in good health (CMV status not recorded). Some clones in this sample may be carry-over from other donors' samples.

This chain links TRBV11-2 with TRBJ2-7; 13 positions agree with TRBD2. The V gene end was trimmed by 7 bases and the J gene end by 4 bases; junction bases not matched to a gene: 4. CDR3 length: 14 residues. The germline V gene has CDR1 SGHAT and CDR2 FQNNGV. Here the CDR3 reads CASKKLAGGYEQYF. In nucleotides, the CDR3 is TGTGCCAGCAAGAAACTAGCGGGAGGGTACGAGCAGTACTTC.

This clonotype was picked up many times. The rearrangement links TRBV20-1 to TRBJ2-1; 8 bases match TRBD1. Germline lookup yields CDR1 DFQATT and CDR2 SNEGSKA (reference sequence). The V segment lost 5 bases and the J segment 3 bases; nucleotides outside the gene matches: 6. CDR3 length: 14 residues. Written as DNA, the CDR3 is TGCAGTGCTTGGGACGGGACAGGCTACAATGAGCAGTTCTTC. Translated: CSAWDGTGYNEQFF.

This sequence joins TRBV7-2 and TRBJ2-5; D may be TRBD1 or TRBD2 (6 bases each). The CDR3 spans 17 residues. CDR1 is SGHTA and CDR2 is FQGNSA in the germline V gene. V was trimmed by 4 bases and J by 2 bases, leaving 20 bases between them. CDR3 region: CASSSAGVAVLQETQYF. For the CDR3, the DNA is TGTGCCAGCAGCTCCGCAGGGGTAGCGGTGTTACAAGAGACCCAGTACTTC. The full variable domain, with the rest looked up from reference TRBV7-2 and TRBJ2-5, is GAGVSQSPSNKVTEKGKDVELRCDPISGHTALYWYRQSLGQGLEFLIYFQGNSAPDKSGLPSDRFSAERTGGSVSTLTIQRTQQEDSAVYLCASSSAGVAVLQETQYFGPGTRLLVL.

This clonotype was counted only a few times. The chain recombines TRBV4-1 with TRBJ1-1; D is perhaps TRBD1 (6 bases). Germline CDR1 reads MGHRA; CDR2 reads YSYEKL. The CDR3 is 15 residues long. V lost 1 base and J lost 3, with 12 bases in between. CDR3 loop: CASSQGWGADTEAFF. The CDR3 DNA is TGCGCCAGCAGCCAAGGTTGGGGGGCGGACACTGAAGCTTTCTTT.

The rearrangement joins TRBV11-2 to TRBJ2-3; D ambiguous. The length of the CDR3 is 12 residues. CDR1 SGHAT and CDR2 FQNNGV come from the germline V gene. V was pared by 6 bases and J by 6 bases, with 10 bases between. CDR3 nucleotides: TGTGCCAGCAGTCGGCTACCTGATACGCAGTATTTT. Amino acid sequence: CASSRLPDTQYF.

This rearrangement joins TRBV13 to TRBJ1-2; D is undetermined. The germline gives CDR1 PRHDT, CDR2 FYEKMQ (reference sequence). V was clipped by 5 bases and J by 7 bases, with 17 bases between them. The CDR3 sequence is 14 residues long. CDR3 region: CASSVQASGRGYTF. The CDR3 region has the DNA TGTGCCAGCAGCGTCCAGGCTTCCGGGCGTGGCTACACCTTC.

The rearrangement uses TRBV19 and TRBJ2-7; the D is unclear. V was pared by 2 bases and J by 5 bases, with 10 bases between. Per germline, CDR1 LNHDA and CDR2 SQIVND (reference sequence). CDR3 length: 13 residues. Here the CDR3 DNA reads TGTGCCAGTAGTATAAGATCCCCGGACGAGCAGTACTTC. Encoded protein: CASSIRSPDEQYF. Using reference TRBV19 and TRBJ2-7 for the parts outside the CDR3, the full variable domain is DGGITQSPKYLFRKEGQNVTLSCEQNLNHDAMYWYRQDPGQGLRLIYYSQIVNDFQKGDIAEGYSVSREKKESFPLTVTSAQKNPTAFYLCASSIRSPDEQYFGPGTRLTVT.

The genes are TRBV20-1 and TRBJ1-2, with 8 bases identical to TRBD1. The CDR3 loop spans 14 amino acids. CDR1 and CDR2 (germline): DFQATT, SNEGSKA (reference sequence). After removal of 6 bases from V and 1 base from J, the junction contained 7 bases not matched to a gene. Here the CDR3 DNA reads TGCAGTGCCCAGACAGGGGTTGGTAACTATGGCTACACCTTC. Translated, it gives CSAQTGVGNYGYTF.